The T cell receptor beta chain under discussion was sequenced for a study of T cells expressing NK-cell markers. For the study at large: Repertoires of TCR beta were obtained from T cells sorted as CD3+CD56+NKG2C+, CD3+CD56+NKG2C- and CD3+CD56-NKG2C+. The sequencing cohort of eight donors included seven HCMV-seropositive individuals and one seronegative individual. Study results and limitations: Several of the donors also had these clonotypes leading their CD3+CD56-NKG2C+ fraction.

Notes on this clonotype: What it recognizes is unknown.

CDR3 length: 13 residues. Germline CDR1 DFQATT, CDR2 SNEGSKA (reference sequence). UMIs were included in TCR beta cDNA generated by 5'RACE template switching. TCRdb re-called the 5' RACE reads; one entry per CDR3 protein, DNA not given. In all, the sample yields 150,000 to 200,000 distinct CDR3 sequences. The clonotype was recovered from a woman between 18 and 75 years old in good health. The sample consisted of blood T cells: a sorted CD56 or NKG2C T cell subset, CD4+ or CD8+ T cells, or bulk PBMC T cells (not recorded which). V and J are TRBV20-1 and TRBJ2-5; TCRdb names TRBD1, which stays unverified in the absence of DNA. The CDR3 region is CSAIRRPRETQYF.